The sequence of this TCR beta chain was determined in a study of tumor-infiltrating lymphocytes in primary liver carcinoma. For the study at large: Samples returned roughly 3.5 to 7.13 million productive TCRbeta reads each. Read depth did not differ significantly between tissue types.

The CDR3 totals 15 residues. V was clipped by 6 bases and J by 6 bases, with 18 bases between them. Germline V gene lookup returns CDR1 MNHEY and CDR2 SVGAGI. Unsorted whole blood supplied the blood RNA, and germline DNA was isolated too. HBV chronically infected the treatment-naive patients. Prior to the surgical procedure, roughly 4 milliliters of peripheral blood were collected. Starting from approximately 0.45 ug of total RNA, TCR beta cDNA was produced with a primer in the constant region. Construction of TCR beta libraries relied on three successive nested multiplex PCR rounds employing slightly modified ARM-PCR. Running around 9 cycles apiece, the first two PCR rounds relied on TRBV1-TRBV30 forward primers together with a C-beta reverse primer. TCRdb recomputed calls from the multiplex PCR reads with MiXCR, one row per CDR3 protein. Among fewer than 400,000 distinct CDR3 sequences, less than 75% were seen once, and the ten largest hold 9%.

This clonotype was detected many times. Sequenced sample: peripheral blood. The rearrangement uses TRBV6-5 and TRBJ2-1; the D gene is possibly TRBD2 (5 bases). The sequence came from a middle-aged man with primary liver carcinoma and hepatitis B virus infection. CDR3 loop: CASSPGISNTNEQFF. CDR3 DNA sequence: TGTGCCAGCAGCCCCGGGATCTCGAACACCAATGAGCAGTTCTTC.